The present entry profiles one T cell receptor beta chain with its context. The data derive from a study of cytomegalovirus exposure and HLA in healthy donors. The PCR ran on 60 Vbeta and 13 Jbeta primers. Produced via immunoSEQ multiplex PCR; TCRdb's table is partial and in-frame only. The table includes about 84,000 clones, roughly 64% detected once. The CDR3 sequence is 15 residues long. CDR1 SGHTA and CDR2 FQGNSA come from the germline V gene. V lost 2 bases, J lost 4 bases, and 12 bases lay in between. Specimen: PBMCs. This TCR derives from a woman aged 40-49 years in good health and CMV-seropositive. The chain carries TRBV7-2 and TRBJ1-5; possible D gene TRBD1, 5 bases. The CDR3 sequence: CASSLWAGLNQPQHF. CDR3 in DNA: TGTGCCAGCAGCTTATGGGCAGGGTTAAATCAGCCCCAGCATTTT.